This TCR beta chain was captured by sequencing in a study of blood T cell repertoires in COVID-19. CDR3 length equals 12 residues. The V and J ends lost 5 bases and 15 bases respectively, with 17 bases between them. Per the germline V gene, CDR1 is SGHAT and CDR2 is FQNNGV. Sequencing was performed with immunoSEQ multiplex PCR; in TCRdb, only in-frame clones are kept and a portion is missing. This sample has fewer than 200,000 clones, with about 83% found just once. The sequence was collected from a woman in her seventies with COVID-19, enrolled during active disease. The V and J genes are TRBV11-2 and TRBJ2-1; a possible D gene is TRBD2 (5 bases). The material sequenced was peripheral blood. The CDR3 DNA reads as TGTGCCAGCAGCCCATACTACGAGGGTCGGTTCTTC. Protein sequence: CASSPYYEGRFF.